The table lists the clone carrying this TCR beta chain with a few counts. Its target is not known. The CDR3 has 13 amino acids. Looked up from germline, CDR1 is DFQATT and CDR2 is SNEGSKA (reference sequence). With 0 bases clipped from V and 7 bases from J, the junction kept 2 bases outside the gene matches. These data originate in a study of identical twins. General study points: Fewer insertions marked abundant cord blood beta clonotypes; young adult naive trended weakly, memory not at all.

Using its own MiXCR run on the 5' RACE reads, TCRdb lists one record per CDR3 protein. The top ten hold about 0.4% of the sample, which has about 530,000 distinct CDR3 sequences, roughly 15% seen once. The same sample was also studied in work on yellow fever vaccine responses in identical twins.

This chain connects TRBV20-1 to TRBJ2-3; 9 bases match TRBD1. Sequences were obtained from CD4+ T cells sorted from blood. The source is a woman under 30 in good health. The CDR3 nucleotides read TGCAGTGCTAGAGAAGGACAGGGGAATACGCAGTATTTT. It codes for CSAREGQGNTQYF.